The 21 T cell receptor beta chains below come from one sample, sequenced in a study of neoadjuvant anti-PD-1 for oral cavity cancer. The assay was immunoSEQ multiplex PCR, and TCRdb's table has in-frame clones only and misses some. The sample contains tens of thousands of clones, around 83% of which appear only once. The sequencing used PBMCs, collected before nivolumab (anti-PD-1) treatment. Receptors were obtained from a person aged 35-79 years with oral cavity squamous cell carcinoma.

The rearrangement uses TRBV5-4 and TRBJ2-2; 8 bases agree with TRBD1. From germline, CDR1 is SGHNT and CDR2 YYREEE (reference sequence). J was trimmed by 6 bases and V by 4 bases; bases with no gene match: 8. The CDR3 covers 15 residues. CDR3 in amino acids: CASSPPAGGSGELFF. For the CDR3, the DNA is TGTGCCAGCAGCCCCCCCGCAGGGGGCTCCGGGGAGCTGTTTTTT.

This chain joins TRBV16 and TRBJ2-5, with D perhaps being TRBD1 or TRBD2 (5 bases each). V was shortened by 0 bases and J by 4 bases, with 9 bases between the two germline ends. The CDR3 covers 14 residues. Looked up from germline, CDR1 is KGHSY and CDR2 is FQNENV. The CDR3 region has the DNA TGTGCCAGCAGCCAATCAGGGACCCCAGAGACCCAGTACTTC. It yields the protein CASSQSGTPETQYF.

The chain uses TRBV27 and TRBJ2-3; the D gene could be TRBD1 or TRBD2 (5 bases each). Looked up from germline, CDR1 is MNHEY and CDR2 is SMNVEV (reference sequence). Trimming left V 2 bases short and J 3 bases short, with 9 bases between. The CDR3 extends over 14 amino acids. CDR3 in DNA: TGTGCCAGCAGTTTACTAGCAGGGACAGATACGCAGTATTTT. It is translated as CASSLLAGTDTQYF.

The chain recombines TRBV7-9 with TRBJ2-1; 7 positions agree with TRBD1. Germline V gene sequence: CDR1 SEHNR, CDR2 FQNEAQ (reference sequence). The CDR3 has 15 amino acids. V shed 5 bases, J shed 7 bases, and the junction held 11 bases outside the gene matches. The CDR3 spells CASSEKGALLNEQFF. The CDR3 DNA follows: TGTGCCAGCAGCGAGAAGGGGGCCCTTCTGAATGAGCAGTTCTTC.

This clone came up once. V and J are TRBV6-1 and TRBJ2-7; a weak D match, TRBD2 (5 bases). Germline CDR1 and CDR2: MNHNS and SASEGT. Trimming cost V 9 bases and J 0 bases, with 9 bases left between them. The CDR3 loop spans 12 amino acids. The CDR3 here is CASSGNSYEQYF. The DNA for the CDR3 is TGTGCCAGTTCGGGGAACTCCTACGAGCAGTACTTC.

This chain joins TRBV6-5 and TRBJ2-2, with D perhaps TRBD1 or TRBD2 (5 bases each). CDR3 length: 15 residues. Per germline, CDR1 MNHEY and CDR2 SVGAGI. V lost 5 bases, J lost 0 bases, and 10 bases lay in between. CDR3 bases: TGTGCCAGCAGTCCCGGGACGTCGAACACCGGGGAGCTGTTTTTT. Translated: CASSPGTSNTGELFF.

The chain has TRBV7-9 and TRBJ2-4, with 14 bases aligning to TRBD2. This CDR3 is built from 18 residues. The V and J ends lost 5 bases and 1 base, in that order; junction bases with no gene match: 7. Germline V gives CDR1 SEHNR, CDR2 FQNEAQ (reference sequence). The CDR3 loop reads CASSLRLAGGPAKNIQYF. CDR3 coding DNA: TGTGCCAGCAGCCTTCGACTAGCGGGGGGGCCTGCCAAAAACATTCAGTACTTC. Together with reference TRBV7-9 and TRBJ2-4, the CDR3 gives the full variable domain: DTGVSQNPRHKITKRGQNVTFRCDPISEHNRLYWYRQTLGQGPEFLTYFQNEAQLEKSRLLSDRFSAERPKGSFSTLEIQRTEQGDSAMYLCASSLRLAGGPAKNIQYFGAGTRLSVL.

Here the CDR3 reads CAIKTGGDSGNTIYF. The CDR3 bases are TGTGCCATCAAAACAGGGGGCGACTCTGGAAACACCATATATTTT. This rearrangement joins TRBV10-3 to TRBJ1-3; 9 nucleotides align to TRBD1. This CDR3 region has 15 residues. V lost 7 bases, J lost 0 bases, and 4 bases stayed unmatched. Per the germline V gene, CDR1 is ENHRY and CDR2 is SYGVKD.

The chain recombines TRBV6-1 with TRBJ1-1, with D uncertain. Germline values: CDR1 MNHNS, CDR2 SASEGT. With 7 bases removed from V and 3 bases from J, the gap between germline ends came to 15 bases. CDR3 length: 14 residues. The chain's CDR3 is CASTFGLTDTEAFF. CDR3 nucleotide sequence: TGTGCCAGCACTTTTGGCTTAACCGACACTGAAGCTTTCTTT.

This clone has a single count. This chain links TRBV30 with TRBJ1-1; possible D gene TRBD1, 6 bases. Germline CDR1 reads GTSNPN; CDR2 reads SVGIG (reference sequence). Trimming left V 0 bases short and J 5 bases short, with 16 bases between. This CDR3 region has 15 residues. CDR3 protein: CAWSVLTGPKTEAFF. For the CDR3, the DNA is TGTGCCTGGAGTGTACTAACAGGGCCAAAAACTGAAGCTTTCTTT. Supplemented by reference TRBV30 and TRBJ1-1, the full variable domain reads SQTIHQWPATLVQPVGSPLSLECTVEGTSNPNLYWYRQAAGRGLQLLFYSVGIGQISSEVPQNLSASRPQDRQFILSSKKLLLSDSGFYLCAWSVLTGPKTEAFFGQGTRLTVV.

The rearrangement links TRBV5-1 to TRBJ2-5; D is perhaps TRBD2 (6 bases). The CDR3 runs 14 residues. Germline CDR1 reads SGHRS; CDR2 reads YFSETQ. The germline V and J ends were trimmed by 1 base and 1 base, with 8 bases remaining between them. This chain's CDR3 is CASSLRGSQETQYF. The CDR3 bases are TGCGCCAGCAGCTTGCGGGGGTCCCAAGAGACCCAGTACTTC.

This clone was counted a few times. The chain recombines TRBV10-3 with TRBJ1-1; tentatively, D is TRBD1 (6 bases). Germline values: CDR1 ENHRY, CDR2 SYGVKD. Trimming shortened V by 10 bases and J by 5 bases, and 20 bases separated the two germline ends. The CDR3 length is 14 residues. Here the CDR3 reads CATTGAGARTEAFF. CDR3 bases: TGTGCCACTACGGGGGCAGGGGCCCGGACTGAAGCTTTCTTT.

The chain uses TRBV11-3 and TRBJ1-1, with D possibly matching TRBD1 (6 bases). V lost 4 bases and J 8 bases, leaving 26 bases between the germline ends. The CDR3 loop spans 17 amino acids. Germline CDR1 and CDR2: SGHNT and YENEEA. For the CDR3, the DNA is TGTGCCAGCAGCTGGGACAAAACCAACACGGCCGTCGCCGAAGCTTTCTTT. It specifies CASSWDKTNTAVAEAFF.

V is TRBV5-4 and J is TRBJ2-1; TRBD2 matches 10 bases. The CDR3 has 15 residues. V lost 4 bases and J lost 4; bases outside the gene matches: 5. The V gene's germline CDR1 is SGHNT and CDR2 YYREEE (reference sequence). This chain's CDR3 is CASSDKRGGYNEQFF. The CDR3 DNA reads TGTGCCAGCAGCGACAAGCGGGGGGGGTACAATGAGCAGTTCTTC.

V gene TRBV27 combines with J gene TRBJ1-1; D not resolved. V was clipped by 3 bases and J by 5 bases, with 16 bases between them. The CDR3 loop spans 15 amino acids. Germline CDR1 MNHEY, CDR2 SMNVEV (reference sequence). CDR3 bases: TGTGCCAGCAGTTTGCTACTTTTGGGGTGGACTGAAGCTTTCTTT. It is translated as CASSLLLLGWTEAFF.

The CDR3 reads CASSLWGGRGTTGELFF. The CDR3 DNA reads as TGTGCCAGCAGTTTATGGGGGGGGCGCGGGACCACCGGGGAGCTGTTTTTT. The rearrangement uses TRBV27 and TRBJ2-2; D is perhaps TRBD2 (7 bases). Trimming cost V 1 base and J 4 bases, with 16 bases left between them. Looked up from germline, CDR1 is MNHEY and CDR2 is SMNVEV (reference sequence). The CDR3 sequence is 17 residues long.

The V and J genes are TRBV28 and TRBJ1-2; D gene uncertain. In germline, CDR1 is MDHEN, CDR2 SYDVKM. This CDR3 has 14 amino acids. V was cut by 1 base and J by 6 bases, with 12 bases left in between. DNA for the CDR3: TGTGCCAGCAGTTTATTCGGGTCGAGGGATGGCTACACCTTC. It yields the protein CASSLFGSRDGYTF.

This chain joins TRBV7-2 and TRBJ2-3; TRBD1 or TRBD2 may be the D gene (5 bases each). Germline V lookup: CDR1 SGHTA, CDR2 FQGNSA. Trimming stripped 0 bases from V and 2 bases from J, with 6 bases between. The CDR3 totals 14 residues. The CDR3 DNA reads TGTGCCAGCAGCTTAGCGGGGACCACAGATACGCAGTATTTT. It translates to CASSLAGTTDTQYF.

This chain connects TRBV19 to TRBJ2-7, with TRBD2 as a possible D gene (6 bases). The V and J ends lost 4 bases and 0 bases respectively, with 16 bases between them. CDR1 and CDR2 (germline): LNHDA, SQIVND (reference sequence). This CDR3 contains 16 residues. DNA for the CDR3: TGTGCCAGTAGTACCCGCGGGAAAGGGTTCTCCTACGAGCAGTACTTC. This encodes CASSTRGKGFSYEQYF.

This clone was recorded a few times. The V and J genes are TRBV7-9 and TRBJ2-7; D uncertain. Germline-derived CDR1 and CDR2 are SEHNR and FQNEAQ (reference sequence). Trimming took 1 base from V and 3 from J, leaving 7 bases between them. CDR3 length equals 13 residues. This CDR3 reads CASSLEAYYEQYF. The CDR3 DNA sequence: TGTGCCAGCAGCTTAGAGGCCTACTACGAGCAGTACTTC.

The CDR3: CAWDRVGREQYF. CDR3 nucleotides: TGTGCCTGGGACAGGGTGGGACGAGAGCAGTACTTC. The J gene is TRBJ2-7, the V gene TRBV30, with 7 bases matching TRBD1. J gave up 7 bases and V 5 bases, and 8 bases lay outside the gene matches. The CDR3 covers 12 residues. Germline V gene sequence: CDR1 GTSNPN, CDR2 SVGIG (reference sequence).